A selection of T cell receptor beta chains follows, all from one sample in a study of post-analysis software for immune sequencing data. TCRdb reprocessed the PCR reads with MiXCR, giving one entry per CDR3 protein. The sample lists 600,000 to 700,000 distinct CDR3 sequences, roughly three fifths occurring once. The source material was blood. The receptors here all came from a girl under 10 years old with multiple sclerosis. CDR3s include the opening cysteine and the closing phenylalanine or tryptophan. A D gene is named only where the DNA matches it firmly. The size field is filled for only some rows; it gives once, few, many or a size class.

TRBV9,11,-,-,TRBJ2-1,TGTGCCAGCAGCGTAGGGGAGGAGCAGTTCTTC,CASSVGEEQFF
TRBV4-3,14,-,-,TRBJ1-6,TGCGCCAGCAGCCAAGATAGAGCAGGTTCACCCCTCCACTTT,CASSQDRAGSPLHF
TRBV29-1,12,-,-,TRBJ1-2,TGCAGCGCTGGAACTGAATCATCTGGCTACACCTTC,CSAGTESSGYTF
TRBV11-2,18,few,-,TRBJ2-1,TGTGCCAGCAGCTTCGGGTCGCAAGAGGGGAGCTCCTACAATGAGCAGTTCTTC,CASSFGSQEGSSYNEQFF
TRBV4-3,15,-,-,TRBJ2-5,TGCGCCAGCAGCCAAGTCGCTCAGAGGCTAGAGACCCAGTACTTC,CASSQVAQRLETQYF
TRBV12-3/TRBV12-4,12,-,-,TRBJ2-3,TGTGCCAGCAGTTTAGTTGGGTCGCGTGGGTATTTT,CASSLVGSRGYF
TRBV14,13,few,-,TRBJ2-1,TGTGCCAGCAGCCAAGATCCGGACAATGAGCAGTTCTTC,CASSQDPDNEQFF
TRBV7-6,14,few,-,TRBJ2-5,TGTGCCAGCAGCCAGGGACTCCCCCAAGAGACCCAGTACTTC,CASSQGLPQETQYF
TRBV29-1,13,-,TRBD1,TRBJ1-2,TGCAGCGTCGTTGACAGGGGGGACTATGGCTACACCTTC,CSVVDRGDYGYTF
TRBV11-2,14,-,-,TRBJ2-2,TGTGCCAGCAGCCGGGACTCCTGGACCGGGGAGCTGTTTTTT,CASSRDSWTGELFF
TRBV2,13,-,-,TRBJ2-7,TGTGCCAGCAGTGAGTACCGGGCCTACGAGCAGTACTTC,CASSEYRAYEQYF
TRBV18,17,-,-,TRBJ1-4,TGTGCCAGCTCACCATTGGAACGGTCTGCGGCTAATGAAAAACTGTTTTTT,CASSPLERSAANEKLFF
TRBV5-1,14,once,TRBD1,TRBJ2-1,TGCGCCAGCAGAATGACAGGGGGCCACAATGAGCAGTTCTTC,CASRMTGGHNEQFF
TRBV29-1,13,-,TRBD1,TRBJ2-7,TGCAGCGTGGGACAGGGGCGCTCCTACGAGCAGTACTTC,CSVGQGRSYEQYF
TRBV18,12,-,-,TRBJ1-2,TGTGCCAGCTCACCTTCGGTCGATGGCTACACCTTC,CASSPSVDGYTF